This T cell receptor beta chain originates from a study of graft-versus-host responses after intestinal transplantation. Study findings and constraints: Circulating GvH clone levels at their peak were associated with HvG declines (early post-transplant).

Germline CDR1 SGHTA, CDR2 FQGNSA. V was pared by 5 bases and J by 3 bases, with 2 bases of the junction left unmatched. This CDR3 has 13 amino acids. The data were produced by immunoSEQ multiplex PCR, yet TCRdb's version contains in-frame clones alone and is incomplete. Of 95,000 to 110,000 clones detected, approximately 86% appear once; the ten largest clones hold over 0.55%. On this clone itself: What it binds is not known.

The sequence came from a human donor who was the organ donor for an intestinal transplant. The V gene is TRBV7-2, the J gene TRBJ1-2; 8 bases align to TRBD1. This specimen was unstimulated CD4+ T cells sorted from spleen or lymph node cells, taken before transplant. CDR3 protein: CASSRTGHYGYTF. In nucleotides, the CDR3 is TGTGCCAGCAGCCGGACAGGGCACTATGGCTACACCTTC.